This is a list of T cell receptor beta chains from one sample in a study of shared clonotypes between healthy human individuals. Generated by immunoSEQ multiplex PCR, the TCRdb table keeps only in-frame clones and is missing some. The sample holds roughly 2,000,000 clones; about 95% are singletons and the top ten take roughly 1.2%. Sample: naive CD8+ T cells sorted from blood. The receptor source for this set is a man between 18 and 29 years old in good health. CDR3s include the opening cysteine and the closing phenylalanine or tryptophan. The D gene is left open where the match is weak. Clone size appears in some rows only: once, few, many, or a class for an expanded clone.

j_gene,v_gene,d_gene,abundance,CDR3aa,CDR3nt
TRBJ2-7,TRBV2,NA,once,CASSYLYEQYF,TGTGCCAGCAGCTATTTATACGAGCAGTACTTC
TRBJ2-3,TRBV9,NA,NA,CASSVGAALSTDTQYF,TGTGCCAGCAGCGTCGGAGCGGCGCTTAGCACAGATACGCAGTATTTT
TRBJ1-2,TRBV6-1,NA,NA,CASSGDSFYGYTF,TGTGCCAGCAGTGGTGACTCGTTCTATGGCTACACCTTC
TRBJ2-1,TRBV25-1,TRBD1,NA,CASSPTGTGPGYNEQFF,TGTGCCAGCAGCCCCACCGGGACAGGGCCTGGCTACAATGAGCAGTTCTTC
TRBJ1-5,TRBV4-1,NA,NA,CASSLTPQGLNQPQHF,TGCGCCAGCAGCCTCACCCCCCAGGGGCTGAATCAGCCCCAGCATTTT
TRBJ2-1,TRBV27,NA,NA,CASTSGARNEQFF,TGTGCCAGCACCTCAGGGGCGCGCAATGAGCAGTTCTTC
TRBJ1-2,TRBV11-2,NA,NA,CASSLGRTAVGYTF,TGTGCCAGCAGCTTAGGTCGGACAGCGGTCGGCTACACCTTC
TRBJ2-1,TRBV4-1,TRBD1,NA,CASSQRVGRGRTEQFF,TGCGCCAGCAGCCAACGGGTTGGCAGGGGGAGAACCGAGCAGTTCTTC
TRBJ2-7,TRBV5-6,NA,NA,CASSSEDSLLYEQYF,TGTGCCAGCAGCTCTGAGGACAGCCTGCTCTACGAGCAGTACTTC
TRBJ2-7,TRBV18,TRBD1,few,CASSDPTGAFEVYF,TGTGCCAGCTCAGACCCGACAGGGGCCTTCGAGGTGTACTTC
TRBJ2-1,TRBV9,TRBD2,NA,CASSPGLAGFSHEQFF,TGTGCCAGCAGCCCGGGGCTAGCGGGGTTCTCTCATGAGCAGTTCTTC
TRBJ2-5,TRBV7-2,NA,NA,CASSLPPGGPETQYF,TGTGCCAGCAGCTTACCCCCCGGAGGTCCAGAGACCCAGTACTTC
TRBJ2-3,TRBV6-5,TRBD1,NA,CASSYRQGNTQYF,TGTGCCAGCAGTTACCGACAGGGGAATACGCAGTATTTT
TRBJ1-1,TRBV4-3,NA,NA,CASSQDTGRGTEAFF,TGCGCCAGCAGCCAAGATACAGGGAGGGGAACTGAAGCTTTCTTT
TRBJ1-5,TRBV28,TRBD1,NA,CASIWAGQGSNQPQHF,TGTGCCAGCATTTGGGCGGGACAGGGATCAAATCAGCCCCAGCATTTT
TRBJ2-5,TRBV7-2,NA,NA,CASSLWDAPGTQYF,TGTGCCAGCAGCTTGTGGGACGCCCCCGGGACCCAGTACTTC
TRBJ2-7,TRBV21-1,NA,NA,CASSKQQADNSYEQYF,TGTGCCAGCAGCAAACAACAGGCAGACAACTCCTACGAGCAGTACTTC
TRBJ2-7,TRBV6-5,NA,NA,CASSRGTDSSYEQYF,TGTGCCAGCAGCCGGGGGACGGATAGCTCCTACGAGCAGTACTTC
TRBJ1-3,TRBV14,NA,NA,CASSQAEGSGNTIYF,TGTGCCAGCAGCCAAGCTGAAGGCTCTGGAAACACCATATATTTT
TRBJ2-4,TRBV11-2,NA,once,CASTRQENIQYF,TGTGCCAGCACACGACAGGAAAACATTCAGTACTTC
TRBJ2-7,TRBV5-1,NA,NA,CASSSGKGPAQIGEEQYF,TGCGCCAGCAGCTCGGGCAAGGGCCCGGCCCAGATCGGAGAAGAGCAGTACTTC
TRBJ2-7,TRBV27,TRBD2,once,CASRGTSGPFYEQYF,TGTGCCAGCAGGGGGACTAGCGGGCCGTTCTACGAGCAGTACTTC
TRBJ2-7,TRBV7-9,NA,once,CASTVSRDDYEQYF,TGTGCCAGCACCGTTAGCCGGGATGACTACGAGCAGTACTTC
TRBJ2-2,TRBV27,NA,few,CASSLGGTGELFF,TGTGCCAGCAGTTTGGGCGGCACCGGGGAGCTGTTTTTT
TRBJ2-7,TRBV5-6,TRBD1,NA,CASSKGQGWGEQYF,TGTGCCAGCAGCAAGGGACAGGGATGGGGCGAGCAGTACTTC
TRBJ2-1,TRBV7-6,NA,NA,CASSLYRYNEQFF,TGTGCCAGCAGCTTATATCGTTACAATGAGCAGTTCTTC
TRBJ1-2,TRBV9,TRBD1,once,CASSVRDRGGYGYTF,TGTGCCAGCAGCGTAAGGGACAGGGGTGGATATGGCTACACCTTC
TRBJ2-1,TRBV10-3,TRBD2,once,CAISDLAASREQFF,TGTGCCATCAGTGACCTAGCGGCCTCACGTGAGCAGTTCTTC
TRBJ1-2,TRBV27,NA,NA,CASSLQGTAYGYTF,TGTGCCAGCAGTTTACAGGGGACGGCCTATGGCTACACCTTC
TRBJ1-2,TRBV2,NA,NA,CASSVGDPAYGYTF,TGTGCCAGCAGTGTCGGGGATCCGGCCTATGGCTACACCTTC
TRBJ1-1,TRBV7-9,NA,NA,CASTPSVRDTEAFF,TGTGCCAGCACCCCTAGTGTGAGGGATACTGAAGCTTTCTTT
TRBJ1-1,TRBV30,NA,NA,CAWSVSGEAFF,TGTGCCTGGAGTGTATCTGGGGAAGCTTTCTTT